This TCR beta chain is drawn from a study of blood T cell repertoires in COVID-19 (dated by TCRdb to the early 2020s). Broadly, across the study: The collaborator samples originated in the United States, Italy and Spain and spanned the acute and convalescent phases of COVID-19. The samples were drawn from the first 160 participants of the ongoing ImmuneRACE study and from over a thousand subjects provided by 6 global collaborators. The material from the prospective study consisted of cDNA or gDNA derived from T cells, B-cell-depleted T cells, or PBMCs. The repertoires were released in a freely available public database meant as a resource for research on the immune response to SARS-CoV-2. Where available, HLA class I and class II types were taken from metadata supplied by the sample provider and were not determined by assay-based typing. A de-identified subject ID, COVID-19 status, age in years and sex were almost always included in the sample metadata. Subjects who had been exposed to COVID-19, were actively infected with it, or had recovered from it provided the deeply sampled blood TCRbeta repertoires that made up the dataset.

General study outcomes and caveats: Clinical and demographic metadata were provided uncurated, with the amount varying by source and participant.

CDR1 is given as MNHEY and CDR2 as SVGAGI, both from the germline V gene. Relative to germline, V is 6 bases shorter and J is 6 bases shorter, with 15 bases between their ends. Reading from cysteine to phenylalanine, the CDR3 counts 14 amino acids. Only CDR3 DNA is held: 42 bases, read in frame from base 1. At one collaborating source in Seattle, patients were enrolled during active infection and were followed longitudinally through the course of disease. Whole blood was collected in K2EDTA tubes by collaborating institutions according to the institutions' own protocols. For TCRbeta analysis, collaborators shipped samples as frozen whole blood, isolated PBMCs, or DNA extracted from either of those sample types. TCRbeta CDR3 regions were amplified from genomic DNA using the immunoSEQ Assay, a bias-controlled multiplex PCR. The study's own analysis went as follows. Within the assay, amplification of reference gene primers was used to estimate how many nucleated cells each sample contained. To quantify the absolute abundance of each unique TCRbeta CDR3 rearrangement, sequence reads were collapsed and filtered. Productive Simpson clonality was computed per sample as the square root of Simpson's diversity index over productive rearrangements. TCRdb retrieved this table from immuneACCESS and kept in-frame rearrangements only. Not all clones are present; in checked studies, unresolved V genes account for under half, and no reason is known for the remainder. For V, J and clone size, that table is used; D and trimming come from the DNA. This sample comprises hundreds of thousands of clones, 85% to 90% of them detected only once. 0.8% to 0.9% of the sample belongs to the ten largest clones.

With regard to this clone: Its specific antigen is unknown. No base qualities exist here, and no much larger clone lies one base off it.

The sequence links TRBV6-5 to TRBJ1-5; no D segment can be confidently identified. Sequencing input: peripheral blood. The receptor's source is a man between 18 and 29 years old with COVID-19, enrolled during active disease. CDR3 reads: CASSQSPGIQPQHF. Read as DNA, the sequence is TGTGCCAGCAGCCAGTCGCCGGGGATTCAGCCCCAGCATTTT.